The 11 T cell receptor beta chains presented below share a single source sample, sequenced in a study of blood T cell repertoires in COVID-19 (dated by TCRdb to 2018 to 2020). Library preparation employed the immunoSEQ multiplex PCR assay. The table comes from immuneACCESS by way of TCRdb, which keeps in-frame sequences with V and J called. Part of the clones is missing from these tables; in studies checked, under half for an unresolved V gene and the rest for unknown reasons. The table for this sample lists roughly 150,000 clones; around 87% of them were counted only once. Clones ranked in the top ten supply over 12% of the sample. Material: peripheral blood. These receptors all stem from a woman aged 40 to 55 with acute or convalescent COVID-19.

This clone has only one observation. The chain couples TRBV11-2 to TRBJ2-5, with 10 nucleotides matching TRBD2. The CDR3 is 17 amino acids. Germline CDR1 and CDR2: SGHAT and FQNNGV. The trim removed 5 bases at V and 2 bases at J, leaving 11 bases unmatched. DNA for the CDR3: TGTGCCAGCAGCCCAAGAGGGCTAGCGGGGGCACAAGAGACCCAGTACTTC. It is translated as CASSPRGLAGAQETQYF.

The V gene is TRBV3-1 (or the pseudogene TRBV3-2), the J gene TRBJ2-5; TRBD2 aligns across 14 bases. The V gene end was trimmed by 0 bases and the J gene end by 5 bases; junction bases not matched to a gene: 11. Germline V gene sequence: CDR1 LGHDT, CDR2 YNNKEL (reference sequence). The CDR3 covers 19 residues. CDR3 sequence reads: CASSQDMTSGRAPYETQYF. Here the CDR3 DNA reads TGTGCCAGCAGCCAAGATATGACTAGCGGGAGGGCCCCATACGAGACCCAGTACTTC.

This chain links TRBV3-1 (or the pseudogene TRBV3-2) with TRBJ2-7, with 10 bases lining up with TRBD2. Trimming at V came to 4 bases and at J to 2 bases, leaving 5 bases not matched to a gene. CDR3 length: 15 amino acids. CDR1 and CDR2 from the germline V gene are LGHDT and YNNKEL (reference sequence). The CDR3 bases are TGTGCCAGCAGCCTAAGCGGGGGGGGCACCTACGAGCAGTACTTC. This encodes CASSLSGGGTYEQYF.

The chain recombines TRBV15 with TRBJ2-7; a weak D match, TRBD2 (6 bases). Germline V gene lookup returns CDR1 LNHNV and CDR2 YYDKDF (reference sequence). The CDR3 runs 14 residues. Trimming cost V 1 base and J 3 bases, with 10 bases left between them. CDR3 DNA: TGTGCCACCAGCAGAGGGCCAGCGGGCTACGAGCAGTACTTC. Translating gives CATSRGPAGYEQYF.

CDR3 coding DNA: TGTGCCACCAGTGACTCTTCAAAACAGGAGGAGCAGTTCTTC. It is translated as CATSDSSKQEEQFF. The gene calls are TRBV24-1 and TRBJ2-1; maybe TRBD1 (5 bases). Trimming left V 4 bases short and J 10 bases short, with 16 bases between. The CDR3 extends over 14 amino acids. Germline V gene sequence: CDR1 KGHDR, CDR2 SFDVKD.

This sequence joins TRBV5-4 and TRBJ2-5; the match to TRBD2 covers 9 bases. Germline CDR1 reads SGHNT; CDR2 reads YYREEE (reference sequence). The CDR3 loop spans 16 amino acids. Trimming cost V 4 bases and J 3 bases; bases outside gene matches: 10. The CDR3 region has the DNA TGTGCCAGCAGCCAGTTAGCGGGAGCGGGGGAAGAGACCCAGTACTTC. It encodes CASSQLAGAGEETQYF.

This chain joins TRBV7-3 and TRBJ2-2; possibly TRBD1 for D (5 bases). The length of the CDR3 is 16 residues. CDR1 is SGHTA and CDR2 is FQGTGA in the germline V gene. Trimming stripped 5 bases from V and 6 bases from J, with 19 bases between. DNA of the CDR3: TGTGCCAGCAGCCCCCCTTTCGGCAGGGCCCCCGGGGAGCTGTTTTTT. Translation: CASSPPFGRAPGELFF.

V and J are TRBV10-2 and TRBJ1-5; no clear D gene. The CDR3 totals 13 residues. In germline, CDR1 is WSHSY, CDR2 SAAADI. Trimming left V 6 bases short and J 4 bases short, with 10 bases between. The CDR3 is CASSELYNQPQHF. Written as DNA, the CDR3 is TGCGCCAGCAGCGAACTATATAATCAGCCCCAGCATTTT.

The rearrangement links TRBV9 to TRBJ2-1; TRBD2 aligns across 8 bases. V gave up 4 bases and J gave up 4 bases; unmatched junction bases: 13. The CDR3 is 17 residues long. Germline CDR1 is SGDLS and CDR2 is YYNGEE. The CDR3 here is CASSLTSGLTVYNEQFF. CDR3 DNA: TGTGCCAGCAGCCTTACTAGCGGACTTACGGTATACAATGAGCAGTTCTTC. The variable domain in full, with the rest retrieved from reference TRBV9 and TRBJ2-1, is DSGVTQTPKHLITATGQRVTLRCSPRSGDLSVYWYQQSLDQGLQFLIQYYNGEERAKGNILERFSAQQFPDLHSELNLSSLELGDSALYFCASSLTSGLTVYNEQFFGPGTRLTVL.

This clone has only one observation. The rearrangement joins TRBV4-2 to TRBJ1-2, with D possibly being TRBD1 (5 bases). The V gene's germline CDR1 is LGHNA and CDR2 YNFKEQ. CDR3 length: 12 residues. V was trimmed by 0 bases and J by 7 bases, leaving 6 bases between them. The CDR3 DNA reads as TGTGCCAGCAGCCAAGACAGGGTTGGCTACACCTTC. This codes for CASSQDRVGYTF.

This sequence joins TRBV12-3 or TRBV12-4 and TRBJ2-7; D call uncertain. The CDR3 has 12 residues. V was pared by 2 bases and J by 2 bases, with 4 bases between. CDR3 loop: CASSLITYEQYF. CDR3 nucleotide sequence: TGTGCCAGCAGTTTAATTACCTACGAGCAGTACTTC.